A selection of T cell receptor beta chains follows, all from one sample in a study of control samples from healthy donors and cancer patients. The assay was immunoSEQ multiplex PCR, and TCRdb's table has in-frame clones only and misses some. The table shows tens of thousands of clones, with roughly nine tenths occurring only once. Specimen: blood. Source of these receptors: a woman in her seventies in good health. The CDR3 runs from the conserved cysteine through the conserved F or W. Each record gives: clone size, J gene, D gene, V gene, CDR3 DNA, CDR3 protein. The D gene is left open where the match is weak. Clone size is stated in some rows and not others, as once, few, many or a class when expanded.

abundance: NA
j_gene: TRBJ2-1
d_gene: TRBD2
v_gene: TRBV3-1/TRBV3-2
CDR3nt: TGTGCCAGCAGCCAAGACTTGATAGCGGGAGGCCATGAGCAGTTCTTC
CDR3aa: CASSQDLIAGGHEQFF

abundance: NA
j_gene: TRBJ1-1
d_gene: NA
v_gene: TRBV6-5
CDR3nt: TGTGCCAGCAGTTACGGGCCGGCGAACACTGAAGCTTTCTTT
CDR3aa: CASSYGPANTEAFF

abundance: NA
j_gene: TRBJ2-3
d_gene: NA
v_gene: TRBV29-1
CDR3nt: TGCAGCGGAGAGGGGGAAATGGGCACAGATACGCAGTATTTT
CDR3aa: CSGEGEMGTDTQYF

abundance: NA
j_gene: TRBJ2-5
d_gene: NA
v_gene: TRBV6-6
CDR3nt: TGTGCCAGCAGCCATCTGAACCCCCAAGAGACCCAGTACTTC
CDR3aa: CASSHLNPQETQYF

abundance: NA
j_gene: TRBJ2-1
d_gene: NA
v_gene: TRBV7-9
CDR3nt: TGTGCCAGCATCAGGGGTACCTCAGGCAATGAGCAGTTCTTC
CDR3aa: CASIRGTSGNEQFF

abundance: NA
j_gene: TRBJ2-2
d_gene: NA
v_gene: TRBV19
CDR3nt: TGTGCCAGTAGCGGGGGGCCGACCAACACCGGGGAGCTGTTTTTT
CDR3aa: CASSGGPTNTGELFF

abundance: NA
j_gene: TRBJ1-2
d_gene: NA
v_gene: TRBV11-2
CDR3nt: TGTGCCAGCAGCTACAGGGCTGGCTACACCTTC
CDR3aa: CASSYRAGYTF

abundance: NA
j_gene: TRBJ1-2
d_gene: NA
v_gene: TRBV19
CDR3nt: TGTGCCAGTACCCCTCCCGCCAGGGACCATGACTACACCTTC
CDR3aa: CASTPPARDHDYTF

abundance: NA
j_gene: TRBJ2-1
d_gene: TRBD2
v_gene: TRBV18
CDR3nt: TGTGCCAGCTCCCCCAACGGACTAGCAGAAAATGAGCAGTTCTTC
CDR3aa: CASSPNGLAENEQFF

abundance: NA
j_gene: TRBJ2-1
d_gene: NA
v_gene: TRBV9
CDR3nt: TGTGCCAGCAGCGTAGGACGGTACAATGAGCAGTTCTTC
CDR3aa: CASSVGRYNEQFF

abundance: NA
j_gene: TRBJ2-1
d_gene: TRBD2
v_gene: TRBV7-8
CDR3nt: TGTGCCAGCAGCTTAAGCCTAGCGGGGGGAGGTGAGCAGTTCTTC
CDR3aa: CASSLSLAGGGEQFF

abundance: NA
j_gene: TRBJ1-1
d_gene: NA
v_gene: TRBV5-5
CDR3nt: TGTGCCAGCAGCCTCCTTACAGGGTTGAACACTGAAGCTTTCTTT
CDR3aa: CASSLLTGLNTEAFF

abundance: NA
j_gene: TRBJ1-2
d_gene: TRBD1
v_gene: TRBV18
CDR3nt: TGTGCCAGCTCACAGGACAGGGATAATGGCTACACCTTC
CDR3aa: CASSQDRDNGYTF

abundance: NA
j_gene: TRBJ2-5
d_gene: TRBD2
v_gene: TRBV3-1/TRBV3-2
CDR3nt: TGTGCCAGCAGCAACGGACTAGCGGGAAGTGAATTCCAAGAGACCCAGTACTTC
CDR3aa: CASSNGLAGSEFQETQYF

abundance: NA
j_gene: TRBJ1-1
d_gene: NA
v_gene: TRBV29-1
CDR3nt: TGCAGCGTTGTCGGGGTAAACACTGAAGCTTTCTTT
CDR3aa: CSVVGVNTEAFF

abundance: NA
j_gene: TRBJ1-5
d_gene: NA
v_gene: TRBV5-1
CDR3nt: TGCGCCAGCAGCTTGGACAGCAATCAGCCCCAGCATTTT
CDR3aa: CASSLDSNQPQHF

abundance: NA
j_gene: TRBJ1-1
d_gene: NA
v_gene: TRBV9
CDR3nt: TGTGCCAGCAGCGTAGGATTACAGATGAACACTGAAGCTTTCTTT
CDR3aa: CASSVGLQMNTEAFF

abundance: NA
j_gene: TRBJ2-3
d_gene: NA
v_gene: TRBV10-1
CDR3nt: TGCGCCAGCAGTGAACCAGGGACAGATACGCAGTATTTT
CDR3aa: CASSEPGTDTQYF

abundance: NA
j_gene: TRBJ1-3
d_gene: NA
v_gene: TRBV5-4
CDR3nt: TGTGCCAGCACGGACCGGAGCTCTGGAAACACCATATATTTT
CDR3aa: CASTDRSSGNTIYF

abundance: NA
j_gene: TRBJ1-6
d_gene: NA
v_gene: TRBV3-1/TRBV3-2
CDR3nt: TGTGCCAGCAGCCAAGGTAGGGCTCCCGGCGGTTCACCCCTCCACTTT
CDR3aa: CASSQGRAPGGSPLHF

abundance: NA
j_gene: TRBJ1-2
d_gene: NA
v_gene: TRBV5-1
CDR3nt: TGCGCCAGCAGCTTGGGGGGGACCTATGGCTACACCTTC
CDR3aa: CASSLGGTYGYTF

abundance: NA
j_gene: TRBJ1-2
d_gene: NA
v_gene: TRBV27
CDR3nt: TGTGCCAGCGGAATTGGGGGGGCCCTTGGGTATGGCTACACCTTC
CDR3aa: CASGIGGALGYGYTF

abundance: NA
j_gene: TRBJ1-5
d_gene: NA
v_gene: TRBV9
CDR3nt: TGTGCCAGCAGCGAAACAGGGCTGGGGCAGCCCCAGCATTTT
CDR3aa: CASSETGLGQPQHF

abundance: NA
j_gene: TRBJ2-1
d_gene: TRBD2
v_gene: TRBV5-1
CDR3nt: TGCGCCAGCAGCCCCCGACTAGCGGGCCTCAATGAGCAGTTCTTC
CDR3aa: CASSPRLAGLNEQFF

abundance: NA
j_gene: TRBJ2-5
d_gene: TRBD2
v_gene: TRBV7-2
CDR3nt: TGTGCCAGCAGTCCCACTAGCGGGAGGGAGGAGACCCAGTACTTC
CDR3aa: CASSPTSGREETQYF

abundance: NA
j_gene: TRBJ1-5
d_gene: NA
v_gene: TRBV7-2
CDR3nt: TGTGCCAGCAGCTTAGTGGTGGGTCGGCCCCAGCATTTT
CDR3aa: CASSLVVGRPQHF

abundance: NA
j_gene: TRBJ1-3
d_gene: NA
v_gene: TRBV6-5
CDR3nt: TGTGCCAGCGAAACAGGGAGGTGGAACACCATATATTTT
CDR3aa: CASETGRWNTIYF

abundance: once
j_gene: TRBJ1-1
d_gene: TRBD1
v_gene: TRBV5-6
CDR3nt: TGTGCCAGCAGCTTGGCACAGGGGACCACTGAAGCTTTCTTT
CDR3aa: CASSLAQGTTEAFF

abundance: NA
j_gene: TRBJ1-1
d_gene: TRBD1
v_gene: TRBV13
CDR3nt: TGTGCCAGCAGCCAGGGGCAGGGGGCGCAGGATGAAGCTTTCTTT
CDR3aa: CASSQGQGAQDEAFF

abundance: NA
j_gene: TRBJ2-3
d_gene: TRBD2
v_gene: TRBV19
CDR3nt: TGTGCCAGTAGTATAGCCCCTAGCGGAGCCACAGATACGCAGTATTTT
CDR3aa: CASSIAPSGATDTQYF

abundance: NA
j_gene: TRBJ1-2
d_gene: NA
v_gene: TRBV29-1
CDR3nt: TGCAGCGTTGCGACAGGCCCCCACGGCTACACCTTC
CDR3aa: CSVATGPHGYTF

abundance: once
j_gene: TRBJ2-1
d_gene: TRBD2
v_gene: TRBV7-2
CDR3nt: TGTGCCAGCAGATCCCAAGCGGGAGGGCAAGATGAGCAGTTCTTC
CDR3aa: CASRSQAGGQDEQFF

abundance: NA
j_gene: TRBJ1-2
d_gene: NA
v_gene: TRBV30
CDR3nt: TGTGCCTGGAGTCAACAGGCCTTAGACTATGGCTACACCTTC
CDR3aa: CAWSQQALDYGYTF

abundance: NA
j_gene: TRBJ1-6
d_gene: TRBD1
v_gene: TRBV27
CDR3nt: TGTGCCAGCAGTCACAGGACAGGGGCTAATTCACCCCTCCACTTT
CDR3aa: CASSHRTGANSPLHF

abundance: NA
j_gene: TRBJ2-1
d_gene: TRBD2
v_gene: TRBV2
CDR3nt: TGTGCCAGCAGTGAAAGCGGGAGGGCGGTTGAGCAGTTCTTC
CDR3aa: CASSESGRAVEQFF

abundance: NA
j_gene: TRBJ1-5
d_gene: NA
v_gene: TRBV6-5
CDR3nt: TGTGCCAGCAGGCCTACCTGGGGCAGCAATCAGCCCCAGCATTTT
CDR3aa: CASRPTWGSNQPQHF

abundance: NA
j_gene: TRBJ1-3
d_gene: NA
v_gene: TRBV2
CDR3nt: TGTGCCAGCAGTGTGTCGGGACAAACTGGAAACACCATATATTTT
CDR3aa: CASSVSGQTGNTIYF

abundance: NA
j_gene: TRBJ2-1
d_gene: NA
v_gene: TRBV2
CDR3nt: TGTGCCAGCAGCGTCCGTTACAATGAGCAGTTCTTC
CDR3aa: CASSVRYNEQFF

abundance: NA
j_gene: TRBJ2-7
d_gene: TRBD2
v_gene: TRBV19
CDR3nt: TGTGCCAGTAGTCCCTCCTCGATGGGGGGAGGGCCTTTGGACGAGCAGTACTTC
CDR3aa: CASSPSSMGGGPLDEQYF

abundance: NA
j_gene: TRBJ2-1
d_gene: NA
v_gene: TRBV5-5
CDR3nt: TGTGCCAGCAGCTTACCTGGTAGTAATGAGCAGTTCTTC
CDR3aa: CASSLPGSNEQFF

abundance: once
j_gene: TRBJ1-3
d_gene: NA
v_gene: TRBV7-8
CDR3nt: TGTGCCAGCAGCTTAGCGTCAGGAGTGGCTGGAAACACCATATATTTT
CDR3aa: CASSLASGVAGNTIYF

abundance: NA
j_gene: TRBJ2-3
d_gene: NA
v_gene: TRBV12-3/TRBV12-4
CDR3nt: TGTGCCAGCAGCAGGGAAGATACGCAGTATTTT
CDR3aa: CASSREDTQYF

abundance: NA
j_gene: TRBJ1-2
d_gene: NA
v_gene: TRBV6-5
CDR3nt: TGTGCCAGCAGTTTGGGCAGCTCTTCTAACTATGGCTACACCTTC
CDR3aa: CASSLGSSSNYGYTF